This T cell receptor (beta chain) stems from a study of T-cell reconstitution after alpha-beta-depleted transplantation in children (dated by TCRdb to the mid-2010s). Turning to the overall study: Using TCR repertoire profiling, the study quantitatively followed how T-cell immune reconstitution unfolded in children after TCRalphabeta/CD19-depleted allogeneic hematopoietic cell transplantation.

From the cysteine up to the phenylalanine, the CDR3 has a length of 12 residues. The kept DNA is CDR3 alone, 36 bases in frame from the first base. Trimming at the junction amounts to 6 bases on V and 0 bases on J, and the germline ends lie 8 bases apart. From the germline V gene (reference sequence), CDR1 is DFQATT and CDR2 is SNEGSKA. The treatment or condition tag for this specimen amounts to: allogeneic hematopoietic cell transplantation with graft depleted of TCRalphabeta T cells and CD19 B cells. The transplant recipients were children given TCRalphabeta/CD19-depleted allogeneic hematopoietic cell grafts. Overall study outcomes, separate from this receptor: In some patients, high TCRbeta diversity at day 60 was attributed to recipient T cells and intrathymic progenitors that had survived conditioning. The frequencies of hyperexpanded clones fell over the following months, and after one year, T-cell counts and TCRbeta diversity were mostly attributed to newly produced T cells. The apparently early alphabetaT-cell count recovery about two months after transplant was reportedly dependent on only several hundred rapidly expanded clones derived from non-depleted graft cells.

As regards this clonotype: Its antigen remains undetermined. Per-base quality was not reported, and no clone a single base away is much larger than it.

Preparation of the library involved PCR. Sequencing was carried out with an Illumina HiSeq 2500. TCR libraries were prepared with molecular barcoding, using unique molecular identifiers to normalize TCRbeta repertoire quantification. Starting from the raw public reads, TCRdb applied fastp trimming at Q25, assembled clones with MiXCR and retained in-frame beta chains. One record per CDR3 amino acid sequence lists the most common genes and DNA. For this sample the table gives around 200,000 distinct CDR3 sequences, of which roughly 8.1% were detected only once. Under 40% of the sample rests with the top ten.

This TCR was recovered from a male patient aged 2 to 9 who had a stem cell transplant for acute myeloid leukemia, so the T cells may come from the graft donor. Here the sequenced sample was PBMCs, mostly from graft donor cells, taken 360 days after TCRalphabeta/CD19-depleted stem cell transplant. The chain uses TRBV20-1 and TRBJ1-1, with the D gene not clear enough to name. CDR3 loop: CSAVYLNTEAFF. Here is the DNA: TGCAGTGCCGTCTACTTGAACACTGAAGCTTTCTTT.